The 12 T cell receptor beta chains below come from one sample, sequenced in a study of T cell repertoires in cytomegalovirus infection. Each CDR3 protein gets one entry after TCRdb re-called the reads with MiXCR. The profile shows about 360,000 distinct CDR3 sequences, around a sixth of them singletons. The sequenced sample was PBMCs. The receptors shown here come from a human donor in good health (CMV status not recorded). Some clones in this sample may be carry-over from other donors' samples.

In this sample, this clonotype turned up once. The chain joins TRBV2 to TRBJ1-3; no reliable D call. CDR1 is SNHLY and CDR2 is FYNNEI in the germline V gene. V lost 9 bases, J lost 0 bases, and 6 bases lay in between. The CDR3 contains 12 residues. The CDR3 protein is CASDVSGNTIYF. CDR3 coding DNA: TGTGCCAGTGACGTCTCTGGAAACACCATATATTTT.

In this sample, this clonotype turned up many times. The chain links TRBV7-9 to TRBJ2-7; D is uncertain. Trimming pared 3 bases from V and 0 bases from J, leaving 9 bases between. The CDR3 is made up of 14 amino acids. The V gene's germline CDR1 is SEHNR and CDR2 FQNEAQ (reference sequence). In DNA form, the CDR3 reads TGTGCCAGCAGCTTTGTGCAGGACTCCTACGAGCAGTACTTC. Protein product: CASSFVQDSYEQYF.

This clonotype was observed a handful of times. The V gene is TRBV14, the J gene TRBJ2-1, with 11 bases aligning to TRBD1. J was trimmed by 8 bases and V by 8 bases; bases with no gene match: 8. Germline CDR1 reads SGHDN; CDR2 reads FVKESK. The CDR3 runs to 14 residues. The CDR3 DNA reads as TGTGCCAGCGGTAGGACAGGGGGCGTAGATGAGCAGTTCTTC. Translated: CASGRTGGVDEQFF.

This chain links TRBV12-3 or TRBV12-4 with TRBJ2-5, with 12 bases identical to TRBD2. This CDR3 spans 16 amino acids. The V gene end was trimmed by 6 bases and the J gene end by 4 bases; junction bases not matched to a gene: 9. CDR3 region: CASRRTSGGRRETQYF. The CDR3 DNA sequence: TGTGCCAGCAGGCGCACTAGCGGGGGGAGGAGAGAGACCCAGTACTTC.

This clonotype was counted many times. The rearrangement links TRBV7-9 to TRBJ2-7, with 7 bases fitting TRBD1. The CDR3 is made up of 14 amino acids. J was trimmed by 3 bases and V by 3 bases; bases with no gene match: 5. The germline V gene encodes CDR1 SEHNR and CDR2 FQNEAQ (reference sequence). The CDR3 spells CASSFHDRVYEQYF. The CDR3, as DNA: TGTGCCAGCAGCTTTCACGACAGGGTCTACGAGCAGTACTTC.

The gene calls are TRBV27 and TRBJ1-1; possibly TRBD1 for D (6 bases). CDR1 and CDR2 (germline): MNHEY, SMNVEV (reference sequence). V lost 8 bases and J lost 1, with 23 bases in between. The CDR3 loop spans 17 amino acids. CDR3 sequence reads: CASRSGLGARSNTEAFF. CDR3 sequence (DNA): TGTGCCAGCCGCTCGGGGTTGGGGGCCCGTTCGAACACTGAAGCTTTCTTT.

The chain has TRBV7-9 and TRBJ1-1; D gene unclear. V lost 1 base to trimming and J lost 7 bases, with 7 bases between them. Germline V gene sequence: CDR1 SEHNR, CDR2 FQNEAQ (reference sequence). There are 12 residues in the CDR3. The CDR3 sequence: CASSLGPIEAFF. The CDR3 nucleotides read TGTGCCAGCAGCTTAGGCCCAATTGAAGCTTTCTTT.

This rearrangement joins TRBV27 to TRBJ1-4; 7 nucleotides line up with TRBD1. CDR1 and CDR2 from the germline V gene are MNHEY and SMNVEV (reference sequence). This CDR3 has 15 residues. V was pared by 5 bases and J by 7 bases, with 10 bases of the junction left unmatched. CDR3 in amino acids: CASSRRTGVAEKLFF. The CDR3 DNA is TGTGCCAGCAGTCGTAGAACAGGGGTGGCTGAAAAACTGTTTTTT.

This clonotype was seen at least ten times. The genes are TRBV7-9 and TRBJ2-1, with a weak D call TRBD1 (5 bases). Between the trimmed V and J ends, which lost 7 bases and 3 bases, there was a span of 16 bases. The V gene's germline CDR1 is SEHNR and CDR2 FQNEAQ (reference sequence). The CDR3 has 15 residues. This CDR3 is CASTRVDSYYNEQFF. The CDR3 DNA is TGTGCCAGCACCCGGGTTGACAGTTACTACAATGAGCAGTTCTTC.

As regards this clonotype: A much more abundant neighbour one base away suggests this may be a read error. The chain couples TRBV12-3 or TRBV12-4 to TRBJ2-3, with D possibly being TRBD1 (5 bases). Near its end, the DNA agrees better with TRBJ1-5, so the J call may be wrong. This CDR3 spans 15 amino acids. The CDR3 reads CASRIRDYDTDTQHF. CDR3 bases: TGTGCCAGCAGGATCCGGGACTACGACACAGATACGCAGCATTTT.

This clonotype was counted a few times. The chain carries TRBV7-2 and TRBJ2-1; TRBD2 aligns across 13 bases. Trimming took 6 bases from V and 3 from J; bases not matched to a gene: 2. This CDR3 has 15 amino acids. Germline CDR1 and CDR2: SGHTA and FQGNSA. In DNA, the CDR3 is TGTGCCAGCAGAACTAGCGGGGGGGTCTACAATGAGCAGTTCTTC. Amino acid sequence: CASRTSGGVYNEQFF.

In DNA form, the CDR3 reads TGTGCCAGCAGCTTCGTCGCGGGGCCGAACACCGGGGAGCTGTTTTTT. Translated: CASSFVAGPNTGELFF. The rearrangement links TRBV7-8 to TRBJ2-2; TRBD2 is a possible D gene (6 bases). The V end was cut by 3 bases, the J end by 0 bases, with 11 bases between. Germline-derived CDR1 and CDR2 are SGHVS and FQNEAQ. This CDR3 region has 16 residues.